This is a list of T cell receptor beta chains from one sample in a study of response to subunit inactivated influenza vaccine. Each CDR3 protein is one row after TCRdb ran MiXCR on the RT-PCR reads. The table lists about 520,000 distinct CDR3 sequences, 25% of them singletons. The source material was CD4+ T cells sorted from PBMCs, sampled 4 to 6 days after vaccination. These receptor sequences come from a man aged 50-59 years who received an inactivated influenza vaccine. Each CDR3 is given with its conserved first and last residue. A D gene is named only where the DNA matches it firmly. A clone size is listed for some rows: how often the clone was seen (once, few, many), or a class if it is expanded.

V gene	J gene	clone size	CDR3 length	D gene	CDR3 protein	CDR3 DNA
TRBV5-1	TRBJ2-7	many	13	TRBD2	CASSLSTSGEQYF	TGTGCCAGCAGTTTATCGACTAGCGGCGAGCAGTACTTC
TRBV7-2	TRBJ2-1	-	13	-	CASSPDPGNEQFF	TGTGCCAGCAGCCCGGACCCGGGCAATGAGCAGTTCTTC
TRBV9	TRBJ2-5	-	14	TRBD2	CASSATSGKETQYF	TGTGCCAGCAGCGCGACTAGCGGGAAAGAGACCCAGTACTTC
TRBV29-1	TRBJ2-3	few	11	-	CSVGQADTQYF	TGCAGCGTTGGTCAGGCAGATACGCAGTATTTT
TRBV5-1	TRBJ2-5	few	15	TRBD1	CASSGGQGRQETQYF	TGCGCCAGCAGCGGCGGACAGGGTCGCCAAGAGACCCAGTACTTC
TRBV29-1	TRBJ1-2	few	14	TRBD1	CSVENMGQGGVVTF	TGCAGCGTTGAAAATATGGGACAGGGAGGAGTGGTCACCTTC
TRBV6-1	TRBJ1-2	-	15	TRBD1	CASSELQGANYGYTF	TGTGCCAGCAGTGAACTACAGGGGGCTAACTATGGCTACACCTTC
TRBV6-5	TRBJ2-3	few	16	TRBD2	CASSYAGLATSDTQYF	TGTGCCAGCAGTTACGCTGGACTAGCGACCTCAGATACGCAGTATTTT
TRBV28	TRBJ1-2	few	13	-	CASNGGGTYGYTF	TGTGCCAGCAATGGCGGGGGCACGTATGGCTACACCTTC
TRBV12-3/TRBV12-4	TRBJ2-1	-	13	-	CASTRTQYNEQFF	TGTGCCAGCACCCGGACTCAGTACAATGAGCAGTTCTTC
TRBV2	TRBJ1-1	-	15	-	CASSEDLGMNTEAFF	TGTGCCAGCAGTGAAGACCTGGGGATGAACACTGAAGCTTTCTTT
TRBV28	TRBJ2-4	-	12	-	CASSSGLDIQYF	TGTGCCAGCAGTTCTGGATTGGACATTCAGTACTTC
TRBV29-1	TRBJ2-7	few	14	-	CSVVNRHRSYEQYF	TGCAGCGTCGTGAACCGACACCGCTCCTACGAGCAGTACTTC
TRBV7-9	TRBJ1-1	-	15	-	CASSLQQGMNTEAFF	TGTGCCAGCAGCCTACAACAGGGAATGAACACTGAAGCTTTCTTT
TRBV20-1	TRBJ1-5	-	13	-	CSANRPDNQPQHF	TGCAGTGCTAACAGGCCCGACAATCAGCCCCAGCATTTT
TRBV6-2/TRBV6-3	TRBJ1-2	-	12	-	CASSYSGHGYTF	TGTGCCAGCAGTTACTCGGGACATGGCTACACCTTC
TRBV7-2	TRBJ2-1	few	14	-	CASSSDVSYNEQFF	TGTGCCAGCAGCTCCGACGTCTCCTACAATGAGCAGTTCTTC
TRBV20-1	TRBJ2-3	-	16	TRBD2	CSAMPPGLAVADTQYF	TGCAGTGCTATGCCCCCGGGGCTAGCGGTGGCAGATACGCAGTATTTT
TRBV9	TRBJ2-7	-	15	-	CASSVDPTGTYEQYF	TGTGCCAGCAGCGTTGACCCAACGGGGACCTACGAGCAGTACTTC
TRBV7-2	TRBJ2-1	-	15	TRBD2	CASSLSSRLAGGLFF	TGTGCCAGCAGCTTATCGTCCCGCCTAGCGGGAGGTTTGTTCTTC
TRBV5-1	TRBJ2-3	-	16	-	CASSGDRWSLSDTQYF	TGCGCCAGCAGCGGCGACCGTTGGAGCCTCTCAGATACGCAGTATTTT
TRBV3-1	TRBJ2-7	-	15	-	CASSLTPGDTYEQYF	TGTGCCAGCAGCCTCACTCCAGGGGATACCTACGAGCAGTACTTC
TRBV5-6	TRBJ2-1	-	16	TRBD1	CASSQYRQGVHNEQFF	TGTGCCAGCAGCCAGTACCGACAGGGGGTACACAATGAGCAGTTCTTC
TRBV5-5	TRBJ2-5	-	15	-	CASSLWGGERETQYF	TGTGCCAGCAGCTTGTGGGGCGGGGAAAGGGAGACCCAGTACTTC
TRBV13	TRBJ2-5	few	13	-	CASSPAGVETQYF	TGTGCCAGCAGCCCTGCCGGGGTGGAGACCCAGTACTTC
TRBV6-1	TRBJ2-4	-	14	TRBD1	CASQGRDRVGIQYF	TGTGCCAGCCAGGGCCGGGACAGGGTCGGCATTCAGTACTTC
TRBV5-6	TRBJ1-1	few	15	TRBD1	CASSPGGQGRTEAFF	TGTGCCAGCAGTCCGGGCGGACAGGGGCGCACTGAAGCTTTCTTT
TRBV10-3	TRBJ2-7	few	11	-	CAISDNYEQYF	TGTGCCATCAGTGACAACTACGAGCAGTACTTC
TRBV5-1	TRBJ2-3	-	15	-	CASSLPQGSADTQYF	TGCGCCAGCAGCTTGCCTCAGGGTTCCGCGGATACGCAGTATTTT
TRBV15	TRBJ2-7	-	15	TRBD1	CATSRGDRSSYEQYF	TGTGCCACCAGCAGGGGGGACAGGAGCTCCTACGAGCAGTACTTC
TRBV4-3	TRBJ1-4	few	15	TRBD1	CASSLSDREGEKLFF	TGCGCCAGCAGCCTCAGCGACAGGGAGGGTGAAAAACTGTTTTTT
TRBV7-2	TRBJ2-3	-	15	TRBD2	CASSPAGVKTDTQYF	TGTGCCAGCAGTCCAGCGGGAGTTAAAACAGATACGCAGTATTTT
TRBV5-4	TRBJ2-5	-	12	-	CASSHDGETQYF	TGTGCCAGCAGCCATGATGGTGAGACCCAGTACTTC
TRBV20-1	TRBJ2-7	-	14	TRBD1	CSARLTGSTGEQYF	TGCAGTGCTAGACTGACAGGGTCTACGGGGGAGCAGTACTTC
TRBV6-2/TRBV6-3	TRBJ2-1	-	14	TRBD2	CASRAGTSANEQFF	TGTGCCAGCAGAGCAGGGACTAGCGCAAATGAGCAGTTCTTC
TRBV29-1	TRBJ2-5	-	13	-	CSVSSGVGETQYF	TGCAGCGTTTCCTCAGGGGTTGGAGAGACCCAGTACTTC
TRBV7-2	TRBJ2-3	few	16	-	CASSLVVATSTDTQYF	TGTGCCAGCAGCTTAGTGGTAGCGACTAGCACAGATACGCAGTATTTT
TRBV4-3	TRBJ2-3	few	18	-	CASSQTSPGPGSTDTQYF	TGCGCCAGCAGCCAGACCTCCCCGGGACCAGGAAGCACAGATACGCAGTATTTT
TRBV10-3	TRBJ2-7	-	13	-	CAISDPPSREQYF	TGTGCCATCAGTGACCCCCCGTCGCGGGAGCAGTACTTC
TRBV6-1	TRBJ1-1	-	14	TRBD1	CASSAQTGITEAFF	TGTGCCAGCAGCGCACAGACAGGGATTACCGAAGCTTTCTTT
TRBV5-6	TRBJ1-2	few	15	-	CASSGIREINYGYTF	TGTGCCAGCAGCGGAATCAGGGAGATTAACTATGGCTACACCTTC
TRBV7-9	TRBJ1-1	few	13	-	CASSNTVNTEAFF	TGTGCCAGCAGCAACACAGTGAACACTGAAGCTTTCTTT
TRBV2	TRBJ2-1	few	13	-	CASSEWGPGEQFF	TGTGCCAGCAGTGAATGGGGGCCAGGTGAGCAGTTCTTC
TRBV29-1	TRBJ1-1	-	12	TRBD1	CSVRQGVTEAFF	TGCAGCGTTCGCCAGGGGGTCACTGAAGCTTTCTTT
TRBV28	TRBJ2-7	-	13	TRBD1	CASSGQGLREQYF	TGTGCCAGCTCGGGACAGGGGTTACGTGAGCAGTACTTC
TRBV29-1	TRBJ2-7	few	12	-	CSVGDKWAEQYF	TGCAGCGTTGGGGATAAGTGGGCCGAGCAGTACTTC
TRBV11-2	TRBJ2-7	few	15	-	CASSVVFVADYEQYF	TGTGCCAGCAGCGTAGTTTTCGTTGCGGACTACGAGCAGTACTTC
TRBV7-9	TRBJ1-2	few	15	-	CASSLVSEANYGYTF	TGTGCCAGCAGCTTAGTCAGCGAAGCTAACTATGGCTACACCTTC
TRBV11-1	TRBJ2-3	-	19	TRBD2	CASRPRLAGGRGALDTQYF	TGTGCCAGCAGACCTCGACTAGCGGGGGGCCGGGGGGCCCTCGATACGCAGTATTTT
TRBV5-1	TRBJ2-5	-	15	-	CASSTRVGGQETQYF	TGCGCCAGCAGCACCCGGGTGGGGGGCCAAGAGACCCAGTACTTC
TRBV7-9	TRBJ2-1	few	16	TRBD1	CASSSSGTGERNEQFF	TGTGCCAGCAGCTCCTCCGGGACAGGGGAGAGAAATGAGCAGTTCTTC
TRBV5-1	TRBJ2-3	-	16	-	CASSLALGGSTDTQYF	TGCGCCAGCAGCTTGGCCCTTGGGGGAAGCACAGATACGCAGTATTTT
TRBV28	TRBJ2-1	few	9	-	CASGGEQFF	TGTGCCAGTGGAGGTGAGCAGTTCTTC
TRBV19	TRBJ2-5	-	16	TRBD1	CASSIGGAGGMETQYF	TGTGCCAGTAGTATAGGAGGGGCAGGGGGCATGGAGACCCAGTACTTC
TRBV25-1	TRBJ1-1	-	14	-	CASSATEGLAEAFF	TGTGCCAGCAGTGCTACCGAGGGGCTCGCTGAAGCTTTCTTT
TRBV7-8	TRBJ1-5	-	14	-	CASSSEYGNQPQHF	TGTGCCAGCAGCAGCGAATATGGCAATCAGCCCCAGCATTTT
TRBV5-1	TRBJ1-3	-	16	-	CASSALSREPGNTIYF	TGCGCCAGCAGCGCGCTATCCAGGGAACCTGGAAACACCATATATTTT
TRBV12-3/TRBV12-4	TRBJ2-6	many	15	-	CASRDSFSGANVLTF	TGTGCCAGCAGGGACAGTTTCTCTGGGGCCAACGTCCTGACTTTC
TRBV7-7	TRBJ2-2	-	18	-	CASSPRLGPPGATGELFF	TGTGCTAGCAGCCCGCGACTGGGACCGCCCGGGGCCACCGGGGAGCTGTTTTTT